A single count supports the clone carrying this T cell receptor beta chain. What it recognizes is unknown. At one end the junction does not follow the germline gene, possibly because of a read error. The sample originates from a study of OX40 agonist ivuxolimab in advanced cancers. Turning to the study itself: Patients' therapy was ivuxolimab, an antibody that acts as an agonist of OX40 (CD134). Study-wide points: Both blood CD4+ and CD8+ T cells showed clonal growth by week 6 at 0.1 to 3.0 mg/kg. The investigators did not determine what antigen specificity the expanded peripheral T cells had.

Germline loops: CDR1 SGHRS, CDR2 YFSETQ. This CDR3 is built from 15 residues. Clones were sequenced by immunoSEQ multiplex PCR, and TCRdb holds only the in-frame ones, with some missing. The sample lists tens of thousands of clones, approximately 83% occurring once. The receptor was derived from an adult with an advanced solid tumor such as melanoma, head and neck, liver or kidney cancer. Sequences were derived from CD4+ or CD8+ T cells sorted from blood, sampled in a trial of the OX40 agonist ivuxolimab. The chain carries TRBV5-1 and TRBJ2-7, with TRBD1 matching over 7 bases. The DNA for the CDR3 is TGTGCCAGCAGCTCCGGGACAGAGGCGTCCTACGAGCAGTACTTC. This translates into CASSSGTEASYEQYF.